Described below is a single T cell receptor (beta chain) sequence and its context. Its cognate antigen is unknown. These data belong to a study of cytomegalovirus exposure and HLA in healthy donors. The study's findings and limits: When a later analysis compared HLA-associated TCR beta chains with equally common others, the HLA-associated chains turned out to be more clonally expanded and to have lower generation probabilities. The study designated about 160 TCR beta chains cytomegalovirus-associated. A few chains tied to CMV proved CMV antigen-specific in vitro.

PCR was performed using 60 Vbeta and 13 Jbeta primers. Assay: immunoSEQ multiplex PCR; the TCRdb copy retains only in-frame clones and omits some. The sample shows about 160,000 clones, about 80% of them seen only once. Though probably carrying unrecorded immune exposures, donors were nominally healthy at sampling. Trimming removed 7 bases from V and 2 bases from J; junction bases left unmatched: 3. The CDR3 is 14 residues long. CDR1 SNHLY and CDR2 FYNNEI come from the germline V gene. The clonotype originates from a woman between 45 and 60 years old in good health and CMV-seropositive. This chain links TRBV2 with TRBJ2-7; TRBD2 matches 12 bases. Sequenced: PBMCs. This CDR3 is CASMGLAGAYEQYF. CDR3 coding DNA: TGTGCCAGCATGGGACTAGCGGGTGCCTACGAGCAGTACTTC.